This TCR beta chain was identified in a study of neurological immune-mediated disorders. The V gene lost 10 bases and the J gene lost 4 bases, with 17 bases spanning the gap. The CDR3 totals 14 residues. This clonotype was observed many times. This could be a read error, since a much larger clone is one nucleotide away. TCRdb re-called the 5' RACE reads with MiXCR, one entry per CDR3 protein. Of 27,000 or so distinct CDR3 sequences listed, 15% are singletons. The origin of this receptor is a man between 65 and 80 years old in good health. Sample: PBMCs. This chain links TRBV12-3 or TRBV12-4 with TRBJ1-3, with a tentative D call TRBD1 (5 bases). The CDR3 reads CANRRQPQGNTIYF. The CDR3 bases are TGTGCCAACAGAAGACAGCCCCAAGGAAACACCATATATTTT.